Each of the 5 T cell receptor beta chains below was sequenced from the same sample in a study of T cells after yellow fever vaccination. TCRdb reprocessed the 5' RACE reads via MiXCR and lists one record per CDR3 protein. In the table there are roughly 160,000 distinct CDR3 sequences, approximately 10% of which are singletons. The sequencing used CD8+ T cells sorted from PBMCs, collected 45 days after the yellow fever booster vaccination. The source is a man younger than 30 who received the YFV17D yellow fever vaccine.

This clonotype was seen a few times. This chain connects TRBV7-2 to TRBJ2-1, with TRBD2 matching 8 bases. The V gene end was trimmed by 5 bases and the J gene end by 1 base; junction bases not matched to a gene: 10. The CDR3 extends over 17 amino acids. Per germline, CDR1 SGHTA and CDR2 FQGNSA. The CDR3 loop reads CASSPRTSGGSYNEQFF. Here the CDR3 DNA reads TGTGCCAGCAGCCCCAGGACCAGCGGGGGATCCTACAATGAGCAGTTCTTC.

The table lists this clonotype with a few counts. The gene calls are TRBV6-5 and TRBJ2-2; 7 bases agree with TRBD2. J gave up 6 bases and V 6 bases, and 7 bases lay outside the gene matches. The CDR3 runs to 14 residues. Germline CDR1 and CDR2: MNHEY and SVGAGI. CDR3 sequence reads: CASSHSSGPGELFF. The DNA of the CDR3 is TGTGCCAGCAGCCACTCTAGCGGCCCCGGGGAGCTGTTTTTT.

Only a few counts were recorded for this clonotype. The chain uses TRBV5-1 and TRBJ1-1; no clear D. The germline V gene encodes CDR1 SGHRS and CDR2 YFSETQ. This CDR3 has 13 residues. Trimming removed 4 bases at V and 4 bases at J, with 11 bases between. Written as DNA, the CDR3 is TGCGCCAGCAGCCTCGGACTGAGCACTGAAGCTTTCTTT. It encodes CASSLGLSTEAFF.

This clonotype was picked up a small number of times. J is TRBJ2-3 and V is TRBV19, with TRBD1 matching 7 bases. With 4 bases clipped from V and 1 base from J, the junction kept 5 bases outside the gene matches. The CDR3 contains 15 residues. The germline CDR1 and CDR2 sequences are LNHDA and SQIVND (reference sequence). The CDR3 loop is CASSTGQLGTDTQYF. In nucleotides, the CDR3 is TGTGCCAGTAGTACGGGACAGCTCGGCACAGATACGCAGTATTTT.

The rearrangement joins TRBV5-4 to TRBJ2-3; D may be TRBD2 (7 bases). Looked up from germline, CDR1 is SGHNT and CDR2 is YYREEE (reference sequence). The CDR3 contains 15 residues. Trimming stripped 1 base from V and 6 bases from J, with 15 bases between. CDR3 region: CASSLMRGRGDTQYF. As DNA, the CDR3 is TGTGCCAGCAGCTTGATGCGGGGGCGCGGGGATACGCAGTATTTT.